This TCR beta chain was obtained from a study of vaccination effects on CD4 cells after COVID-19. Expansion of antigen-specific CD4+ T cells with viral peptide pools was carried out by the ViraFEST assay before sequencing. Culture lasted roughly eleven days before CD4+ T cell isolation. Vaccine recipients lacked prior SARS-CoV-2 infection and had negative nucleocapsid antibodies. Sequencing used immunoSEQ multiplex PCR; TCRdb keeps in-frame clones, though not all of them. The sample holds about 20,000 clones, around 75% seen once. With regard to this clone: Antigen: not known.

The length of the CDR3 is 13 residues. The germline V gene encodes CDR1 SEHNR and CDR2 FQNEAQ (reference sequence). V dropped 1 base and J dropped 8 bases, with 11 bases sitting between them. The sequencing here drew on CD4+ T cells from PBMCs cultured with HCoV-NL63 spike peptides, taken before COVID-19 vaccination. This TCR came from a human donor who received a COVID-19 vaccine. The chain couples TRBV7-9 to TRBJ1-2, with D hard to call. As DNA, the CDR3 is TGTGCCAGCAGCTTAGGGATAATGGGCGGCTACACCTTC. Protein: CASSLGIMGGYTF.